The clone carrying this T cell receptor beta chain was observed a handful of times. What it binds is not known. This record comes from a study of response to subunit inactivated influenza vaccine. Study-level results: Few new T cells, the authors suggested, are recruited by each seasonal influenza vaccination.

TCRdb processed the RT-PCR reads anew with MiXCR; each CDR3 protein has one entry. The sample contains about 570,000 distinct CDR3 sequences, approximately 10% of which appear only once. CDR3 size: 18 residues. The V end was cut by 0 bases, the J end by 5 bases, with 23 bases between. CDR1 and CDR2 (germline): MNHNS, SASEGT. These data were also filed under a second study, of T cells expressing NK-cell markers. That report adds: It was by 5'RACE template switching with UMIs that TCR beta cDNA was made. The study drew TCR beta repertoires from sorted CD3+CD56+NKG2C+, CD3+CD56+NKG2C- and CD3+CD56-NKG2C+ T cells. With respect to HCMV, most of the eight sequenced donors were seropositive, and one was seronegative.

Specimen: PBMCs from blood, collected on the day of vaccination. The origin of this receptor is a man over 45 who received an inactivated influenza vaccine. The rearrangement joins TRBV6-1 to TRBJ2-7; a possible D gene is TRBD1 (5 bases). The CDR3 here is CASSEALPWQGYYDEQYF. For the CDR3, the DNA is TGTGCCAGCAGTGAAGCGCTTCCGTGGCAGGGATACTACGACGAGCAGTACTTC.